The rows below give T cell receptor beta chains drawn from one sample of a study of high-grade serous ovarian cancer treatment subgroups. Repertoires were generated with immunoSEQ multiplex PCR, while TCRdb's copy carries only in-frame clones and drops some. The sample yields some 900 clones, around 73% seen once. Specimen: tumor tissue. The receptors derive from a human donor with high-grade serous ovarian cancer. Both conserved end residues are part of each CDR3. Fields, in order: D gene, V gene, J gene, clone size, CDR3 protein, CDR3 DNA. A D gene is named only where the DNA matches it firmly. Only part of the rows carry a size: once, few, many, or a class if the clone is expanded.

>TRBD2|TRBV7-6|TRBJ2-5|-
CASSFPTGTSGGAWETQYF
TGTGCCAGCAGCTTCCCCACCGGGACTAGCGGGGGGGCTTGGGAGACCCAGTACTTC
>-|TRBV10-3|TRBJ2-7|-
CAISESNRRGPYEQYF
TGTGCCATCAGTGAGTCGAATCGCAGGGGCCCCTACGAGCAGTACTTC
>-|TRBV11-3|TRBJ2-6|-
CASSWDQIRQSRANVLTF
TGTGCCAGCAGCTGGGATCAGATTCGACAAAGTCGGGCCAACGTCCTGACTTTC
>-|TRBV7-3|TRBJ2-1|-
CASSPQIAGEQFF
TGTGCCAGCAGCCCCCAAATCGCGGGTGAGCAGTTCTTC
>TRBD1|TRBV4-1|TRBJ1-2|few
CASSPWINGPGTGVGRNYGYTF
TGCGCCAGCAGCCCATGGATCAATGGGCCTGGAACAGGGGTGGGACGCAACTATGGCTACACCTTC
>-|TRBV30|TRBJ1-1|-
CAWKSVRMNTEAFF
TGTGCCTGGAAATCGGTCAGAATGAACACTGAAGCTTTCTTT
>TRBD1|TRBV5-1|TRBJ2-5|-
CASSLLGQAETQYF
TGCGCCAGCAGCCTACTAGGACAGGCAGAGACCCAGTACTTC
>-|TRBV19|TRBJ1-5|-
CASSTGDASNQPQHF
TGTGCCAGTAGTACCGGAGACGCTAGCAATCAGCCCCAGCATTTT
>-|TRBV19|TRBJ2-5|-
CASKGVSFQETQYF
TGTGCCAGTAAAGGGGTTAGCTTCCAAGAGACCCAGTACTTC
>-|TRBV2|TRBJ1-2|-
CAGGLEGYGYTF
TGTGCCGGGGGACTAGAGGGCTATGGCTACACCTTC
>TRBD2|TRBV2|TRBJ2-7|large
CASRGNSGSGGEQYF
TGTGCCAGCCGGGGAAATAGCGGGAGTGGAGGCGAGCAGTACTTC
>TRBD2|TRBV7-8|TRBJ2-7|-
CASSSRLAGYYEQYF
TGTGCCAGCAGCTCGAGACTAGCGGGATACTACGAGCAGTACTTC
>TRBD1|TRBV27|TRBJ1-3|-
CASSLSPPVLWDSASGNTIYF
TGTGCCAGCAGCTTATCCCCGCCCGTCCTTTGGGACAGTGCCTCTGGAAACACCATATATTTT
>-|TRBV5-1|TRBJ1-1|-
CASSPGVWQGGAEVSMNTEAFF
TGCGCCAGCAGCCCCGGGGTATGGCAGGGAGGTGCCGAAGTAAGTATGAACACTGAAGCTTTCTTT
>-|TRBV27|TRBJ1-6|few
CASSLLGRTGFNSPLHF
TGTGCCAGCAGTTTATTGGGCAGAACGGGGTTTAATTCACCCCTCCACTTT
>TRBD1|TRBV6-1|TRBJ1-1|-
CASNEYRGRGTEAFF
TGTGCCAGCAATGAATATAGGGGGCGAGGGACTGAAGCTTTCTTT
>-|TRBV2|TRBJ2-3|-
CASRVTAVTQYF
TGTGCCAGCAGAGTGACAGCGGTTACGCAGTATTTT
>-|TRBV7-3|TRBJ2-1|-
CASSLSYGGRYNEQFF
TGTGCCAGCAGCTTAAGTTACGGGGGTAGATACAATGAGCAGTTCTTC
>TRBD2|TRBV6-4|TRBJ2-2|once
CASSDSTSDYTGELFF
TGTGCCAGCAGTGACTCGACTAGCGACTACACCGGGGAGCTGTTTTTT
>-|TRBV4-1|TRBJ2-7|-
CASSQGHQSSYEQYF
TGCGCCAGCAGCCAGGGACACCAGAGCTCCTACGAGCAGTACTTC
>-|TRBV7-3|TRBJ2-1|-
CASSLETGRHNEQFF
TGTGCCAGCAGCTTAGAAACAGGCCGACACAATGAGCAGTTCTTC
>-|TRBV11-2|TRBJ2-2|-
CASSSVGLYTGELFF
TGTGCCAGCAGCTCGGTTGGACTCTACACCGGGGAGCTGTTTTTT
>-|TRBV7-7|TRBJ2-5|once
CASSLAPGKEETQYF
TGTGCTAGCAGCTTAGCCCCGGGGAAAGAGGAGACCCAGTACTTC
>-|TRBV7-3|TRBJ2-6|-
CASSPQTLVGANVLTF
TGTGCCAGCAGCCCTCAGACCTTGGTTGGGGCCAACGTCCTGACTTTC
>-|TRBV6-1|TRBJ2-4|-
CASRGVALNIQYF
TGTGCCAGCCGGGGAGTGGCCCTAAACATTCAGTACTTC
>-|TRBV7-9|TRBJ2-5|-
CASSLERGRKETQYF
TGTGCCAGCAGCTTAGAAAGAGGTAGAAAAGAGACCCAGTACTTC
>-|TRBV5-1|TRBJ1-1|-
CASSLANSVATEAFF
TGCGCCAGCAGCTTGGCCAATTCGGTCGCGACTGAAGCTTTCTTT
>-|TRBV4-1|TRBJ2-2|few
CASSQDSNTGELFF
TGCGCCAGCAGCCAAGATTCAAACACCGGGGAGCTGTTTTTT
>-|TRBV25-1|TRBJ1-2|-
CASSAAGDLSMRGYTF
TGTGCCAGCAGTGCCGCCGGGGACCTTTCCATGAGGGGCTACACCTTC
>-|TRBV19|TRBJ1-5|-
CASSIGDASNQPQHF
TGTGCCAGTAGTATCGGAGACGCTAGCAATCAGCCCCAGCATTTT
>-|TRBV4-2|TRBJ2-7|few
CASSQGGAFYEQYF
TGTGCCAGCAGCCAAGGGGGGGCCTTCTACGAGCAGTACTTC